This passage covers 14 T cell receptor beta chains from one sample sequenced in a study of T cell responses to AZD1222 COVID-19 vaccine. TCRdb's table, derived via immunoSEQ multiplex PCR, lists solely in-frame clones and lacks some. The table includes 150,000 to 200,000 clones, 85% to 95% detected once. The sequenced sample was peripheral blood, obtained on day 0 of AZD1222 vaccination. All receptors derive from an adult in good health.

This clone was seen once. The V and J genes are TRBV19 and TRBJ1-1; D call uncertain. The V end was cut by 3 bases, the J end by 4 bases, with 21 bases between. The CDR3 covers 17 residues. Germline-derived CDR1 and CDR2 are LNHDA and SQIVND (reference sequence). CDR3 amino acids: CASSMKLGGGRSTEAFF. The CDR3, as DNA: TGTGCCAGTAGTATGAAATTGGGTGGCGGAAGGTCCACTGAAGCTTTCTTT.

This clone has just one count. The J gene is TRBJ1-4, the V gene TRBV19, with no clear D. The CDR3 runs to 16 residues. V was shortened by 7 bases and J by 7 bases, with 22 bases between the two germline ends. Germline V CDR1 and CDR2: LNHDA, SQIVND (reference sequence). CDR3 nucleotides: TGTGCCAGTACCTCGCCAACACCTCCCCGAGGTGAAAAACTGTTTTTT. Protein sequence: CASTSPTPPRGEKLFF.

CDR3 region: CASSLGGQGVEAFF. The CDR3 DNA follows: TGTGCCAGCAGCTTGGGAGGACAGGGAGTTGAAGCTTTCTTT. The gene calls are TRBV5-6 and TRBJ1-1, with 8 bases lining up with TRBD1. The germline V gene has CDR1 SGHDT and CDR2 YYEEEE. The V segment lost 0 bases and the J segment 7 bases; nucleotides outside the gene matches: 5. This CDR3 is built from 14 residues.

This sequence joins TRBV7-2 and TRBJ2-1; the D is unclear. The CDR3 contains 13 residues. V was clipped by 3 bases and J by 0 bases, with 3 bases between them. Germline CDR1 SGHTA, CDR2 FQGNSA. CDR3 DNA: TGTGCCAGCAGCTTGGGCTCCTACAATGAGCAGTTCTTC. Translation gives CASSLGSYNEQFF.

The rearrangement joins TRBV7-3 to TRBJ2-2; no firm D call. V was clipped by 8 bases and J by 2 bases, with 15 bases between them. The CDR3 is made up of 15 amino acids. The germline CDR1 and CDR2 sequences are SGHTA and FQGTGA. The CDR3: CASSPAGYNTGELFF. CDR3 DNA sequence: TGTGCCAGCTCCCCTGCAGGCTACAACACCGGGGAGCTGTTTTTT.

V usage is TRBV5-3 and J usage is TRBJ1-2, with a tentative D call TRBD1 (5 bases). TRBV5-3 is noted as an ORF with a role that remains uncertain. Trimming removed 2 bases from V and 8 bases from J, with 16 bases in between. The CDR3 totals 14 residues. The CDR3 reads CARSFHGGVGGYTF. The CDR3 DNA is TGTGCCAGAAGCTTTCATGGGGGGGTCGGCGGCTACACCTTC.

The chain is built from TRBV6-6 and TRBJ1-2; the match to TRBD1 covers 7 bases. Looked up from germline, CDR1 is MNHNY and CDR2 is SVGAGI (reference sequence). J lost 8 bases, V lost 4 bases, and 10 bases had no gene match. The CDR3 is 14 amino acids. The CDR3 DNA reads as TGTGCCAGCAGTTCAAACAGGGGAGCTAGGGGCTACACCTTC. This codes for CASSSNRGARGYTF.

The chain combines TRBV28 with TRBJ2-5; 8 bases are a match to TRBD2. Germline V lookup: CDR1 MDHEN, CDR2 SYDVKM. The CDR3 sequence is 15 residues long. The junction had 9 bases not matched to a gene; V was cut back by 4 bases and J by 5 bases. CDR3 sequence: CASSWAGRAGETQYF. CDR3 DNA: TGTGCCAGCAGTTGGGCCGGGAGGGCGGGGGAGACCCAGTACTTC.

The CDR3 region is CASSSPGDITGSTEAFF. CDR3 nucleotide sequence: TGTGCCAGCAGTTCACCCGGAGACATCACCGGGAGCACTGAAGCTTTCTTT. V and J are TRBV28 and TRBJ1-1; no clear D. Germline CDR1 reads MDHEN; CDR2 reads SYDVKM. This CDR3 has 17 amino acids. V gave up 4 bases and J gave up 4 bases, with 22 bases separating them.

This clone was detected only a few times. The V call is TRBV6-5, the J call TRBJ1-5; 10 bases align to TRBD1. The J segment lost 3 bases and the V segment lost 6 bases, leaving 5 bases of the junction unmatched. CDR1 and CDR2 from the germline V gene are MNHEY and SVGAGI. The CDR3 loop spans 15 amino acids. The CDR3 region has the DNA TGTGCCAGCAGCAAGACAGGGGGCTACAATCAGCCCCAGCATTTT. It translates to CASSKTGGYNQPQHF.

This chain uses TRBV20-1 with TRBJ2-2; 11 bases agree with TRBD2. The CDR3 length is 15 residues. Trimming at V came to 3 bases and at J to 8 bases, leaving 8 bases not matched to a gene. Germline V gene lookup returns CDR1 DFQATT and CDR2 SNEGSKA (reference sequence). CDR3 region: CSASGSTSGRGELFF. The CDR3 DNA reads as TGCAGTGCTAGTGGTAGCACTAGCGGGAGAGGGGAGCTGTTTTTT.

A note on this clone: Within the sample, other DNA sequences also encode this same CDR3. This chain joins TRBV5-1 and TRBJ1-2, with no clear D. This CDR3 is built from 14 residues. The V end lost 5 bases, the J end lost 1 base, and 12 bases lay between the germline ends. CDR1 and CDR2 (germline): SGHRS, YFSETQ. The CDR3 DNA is TGCGCCAGCAGTTCATACGGCCATAACTATGGCTACACCTTC. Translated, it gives CASSSYGHNYGYTF.

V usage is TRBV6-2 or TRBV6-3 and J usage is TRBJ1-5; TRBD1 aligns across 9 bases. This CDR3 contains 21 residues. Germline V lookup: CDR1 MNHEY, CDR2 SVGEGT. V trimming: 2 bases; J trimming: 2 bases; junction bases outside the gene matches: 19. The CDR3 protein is CASSYPRHRGLQTTGNQPQHF. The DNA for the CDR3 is TGTGCCAGCAGTTACCCCCGCCACAGGGGGCTACAGACGACGGGCAATCAGCCCCAGCATTTT.

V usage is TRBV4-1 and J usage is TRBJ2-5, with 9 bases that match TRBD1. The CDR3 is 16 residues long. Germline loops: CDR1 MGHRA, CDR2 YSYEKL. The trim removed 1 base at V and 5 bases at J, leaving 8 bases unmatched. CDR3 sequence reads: CASSQGAGQGRETQYF. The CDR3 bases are TGCGCCAGCAGCCAAGGAGCGGGACAGGGCCGGGAGACCCAGTACTTC.